These T cell receptor beta chains were read from a single sample in a study of T-cell reconstitution after alpha-beta-depleted transplantation in children. TCRdb redid the calling of the PCR reads with MiXCR, one entry per CDR3 protein. The sample yields around 340,000 distinct CDR3 sequences, approximately 12% seen once. The material was PBMCs, obtained from the stem cell graft. The receptors here all came from a human donor who donated a stem cell graft to a child with Fanconi anemia. CDR3s include the opening cysteine and the closing phenylalanine or tryptophan. The D gene is left open where the match is weak. Only some rows state a clone size, as once, few, many or a class for expanded clones.

J: TRBJ1-2
size: NA
V: TRBV15
D: TRBD1
DNA: TGTGCCACCAGCAATCAGGGGGTAGCTGGCTACACCTTC
CDR3: CATSNQGVAGYTF

J: TRBJ2-1
size: many
V: TRBV6-5
D: NA
DNA: TGTGCCAGCAGCTACGACCAGGGTGGGAATGAGCAGTTCTTC
CDR3: CASSYDQGGNEQFF

J: TRBJ2-7
size: few
V: TRBV3-1
D: TRBD1
DNA: TGTGCCAGCAGCCTTGGGACAGGCCAGGTCGAGCAGTACTTC
CDR3: CASSLGTGQVEQYF

J: TRBJ2-4
size: few
V: TRBV7-8
D: NA
DNA: TGTGCCAGCAGCTTAGCCACGGGGCTAGCCAAAAACATTCAGTACTTC
CDR3: CASSLATGLAKNIQYF

J: TRBJ2-5
size: NA
V: TRBV5-1
D: NA
DNA: TGCGCCAGCAGCTTAAGCGGACCCTCTCCCAGGAAGACCCAGTACTTC
CDR3: CASSLSGPSPRKTQYF

J: TRBJ2-2
size: NA
V: TRBV28
D: NA
DNA: TGTGCCAGCAGTTTTCGTCTAGCGACCGGGGAGCTGTTTTTT
CDR3: CASSFRLATGELFF

J: TRBJ2-5
size: NA
V: TRBV5-1
D: NA
DNA: TGCGCCAGCAGCTATTCCCTCGGACAGCAAGAGACCCAGTACTTC
CDR3: CASSYSLGQQETQYF

J: TRBJ1-6
size: NA
V: TRBV29-1
D: TRBD1
DNA: TGCAGCGCCCGGGACAGCAATAATTCACCCCTCCACTTT
CDR3: CSARDSNNSPLHF

J: TRBJ2-7
size: few
V: TRBV5-1
D: NA
DNA: TGCGCCAGCAGCTGGGGACAACCGATGAGCTACGAGCAGTACTTC
CDR3: CASSWGQPMSYEQYF

J: TRBJ2-3
size: many
V: TRBV6-1
D: TRBD2
DNA: TGTGCCAGCAGTGAGGCAGCGGGGGGGCCGGATACGCAGTATTTT
CDR3: CASSEAAGGPDTQYF

J: TRBJ1-3
size: many
V: TRBV6-6
D: NA
DNA: TGTGCCAGCAGATTTAACCGGGACTCCAGCTCTGGAAACACCATATATTTT
CDR3: CASRFNRDSSSGNTIYF

J: TRBJ2-3
size: many
V: TRBV7-2
D: NA
DNA: TGTGCCAGCAGCTTAGCCAGCGGTGGTTCAGATACGCAGTATTTT
CDR3: CASSLASGGSDTQYF

J: TRBJ1-6
size: NA
V: TRBV7-6
D: NA
DNA: TGTGCCAGCAGCTTAGCGTGGCAGTCTTCCTCACCCCTCCACTTT
CDR3: CASSLAWQSSSPLHF

J: TRBJ2-5
size: few
V: TRBV9
D: NA
DNA: TGTGCCAGCAGCGTATCAGGAGCCGGGGGTGGGGTCGAGACCCAGTACTTC
CDR3: CASSVSGAGGGVETQYF

J: TRBJ2-5
size: few
V: TRBV12-3/TRBV12-4
D: NA
DNA: TGTGCCAGCAGTTTGCCTCTGGTAAAAGAAGAGACCCAGTACTTC
CDR3: CASSLPLVKEETQYF

J: TRBJ2-7
size: many
V: TRBV7-8
D: NA
DNA: TGTGCCAGCAGCTTAGTTCACAGCAAATACGGATCCTACGAGCAGTACTTC
CDR3: CASSLVHSKYGSYEQYF

J: TRBJ2-3
size: many
V: TRBV3-1
D: TRBD2
DNA: TGTGCCAGCAGCCAGGAATTGGGACTAGCGGGGCTCGATACGCAGTATTTT
CDR3: CASSQELGLAGLDTQYF

J: TRBJ2-2
size: few
V: TRBV4-3
D: NA
DNA: TGCGCCAGCAGCCAAGAGGATTCTGCGAACACCGGGGAGCTGTTTTTT
CDR3: CASSQEDSANTGELFF

J: TRBJ2-5
size: NA
V: TRBV29-1
D: NA
DNA: TGCAGCGTCTCCCCAGGCGGACAATGGGCCCAGTACTTC
CDR3: CSVSPGGQWAQYF

J: TRBJ2-3
size: many
V: TRBV5-1
D: NA
DNA: TGCGCCAGCAACTCTATTTTAGGGGCCACAGATACGCAGTATTTT
CDR3: CASNSILGATDTQYF

J: TRBJ1-1
size: NA
V: TRBV30
D: NA
DNA: TGTGCCTGGAGTGTACCCGGTAGTGGCACTGAAGCTTTCTTT
CDR3: CAWSVPGSGTEAFF

J: TRBJ2-2
size: many
V: TRBV10-3
D: NA
DNA: TGTGCCATCAGTGAGTCGATGAGTGTCGGAGGGGAGCTGTTTTTT
CDR3: CAISESMSVGGELFF

J: TRBJ1-1
size: NA
V: TRBV7-2
D: NA
DNA: TGTGCCAGCAGAACCAGGGCCATGAACACTGAAGCTTTCTTT
CDR3: CASRTRAMNTEAFF

J: TRBJ2-7
size: NA
V: TRBV7-2
D: TRBD2
DNA: TGTGCCAGCAGCCCCCCGACTAGCGGGGGAACCTACGAGCAGTACTTC
CDR3: CASSPPTSGGTYEQYF

J: TRBJ2-5
size: NA
V: TRBV7-9
D: NA
DNA: TGTGCCAGCAGCTTAGAGGGCATGGAGACCCAGTACTTC
CDR3: CASSLEGMETQYF

J: TRBJ2-5
size: few
V: TRBV18
D: NA
DNA: TGTGCCAGCTCACTCGGGAGCGGGACCCAGTACTTC
CDR3: CASSLGSGTQYF